Below are 5 T cell receptor beta chains sequenced from a single sample in a study of shared clonotypes between healthy human individuals. The method was immunoSEQ multiplex PCR; TCRdb's version includes in-frame clones alone and lacks a portion of them. The sample has 1.5 million to 2.5 million clones; roughly 95% are singletons. CD45RO negativity and positive selection for CCR7 defined naive CD8 cells, a population that excluded terminally differentiated effector memory CD45RA+ cells. Sequencing input: naive CD8+ T cells sorted from blood. The receptors originated from a man between 18 and 35 years old in good health.

The chain employs TRBV5-1 and TRBJ2-1, with 9 bases lining up with TRBD2. From germline, CDR1 is SGHRS and CDR2 YFSETQ. The length of the CDR3 is 14 residues. Germline trimming cut 4 bases from V and 6 bases from J; bases unmatched to any gene: 5. The CDR3 loop is CASSPGLALNEQFF. CDR3 sequence (DNA): TGCGCCAGCAGCCCGGGACTAGCACTCAATGAGCAGTTCTTC.

The V gene is TRBV6-6, the J gene TRBJ1-5; tentatively, D is TRBD1 (6 bases). Germline V gives CDR1 MNHNY, CDR2 SVGAGI (reference sequence). The V end was cut by 2 bases, the J end by 3 bases, with 14 bases between. This CDR3 has 16 residues. The CDR3 region has the DNA TGTGCCAGCAGTTACCCAGCGACAGGCCCCAATCAGCCCCAGCATTTT. The encoded protein is CASSYPATGPNQPQHF.

V usage is TRBV4-1 and J usage is TRBJ2-1, with D perhaps matching TRBD1 or TRBD2 (7 bases each). There are 16 residues in the CDR3. With 10 bases removed from V and 5 bases from J, the gap between germline ends came to 24 bases. CDR1 is MGHRA, CDR2 YSYEKL, per germline. The CDR3 coding sequence is TGCGCCACCAGTCTGTCAGGGGGAGGGGGAGACAATGAGCAGTTCTTC. Protein: CATSLSGGGGDNEQFF.

The V call is TRBV10-3, the J call TRBJ2-3; weak D call: TRBD1 (6 bases). Trimming pared 10 bases from V and 0 bases from J, leaving 14 bases between. The germline V gene encodes CDR1 ENHRY and CDR2 SYGVKD. This CDR3 is 14 amino acids long. CDR3 in amino acids: CATWDTESTDTQYF. CDR3 nucleotides: TGTGCCACCTGGGACACAGAGAGCACAGATACGCAGTATTTT.

The J gene is TRBJ1-5, the V gene TRBV7-8; TRBD1 matches at 12 bases. The J segment lost 7 bases and the V segment lost 4 bases, leaving 11 bases of the junction unmatched. CDR1 SGHVS and CDR2 FQNEAQ come from the germline V gene. The CDR3 spans 17 residues. The CDR3 coding sequence is TGTGCCAGCAGCTCTCCCGGGACAGGGGGCGGGGGACAGCCCCAGCATTTT. This gives the protein CASSSPGTGGGGQPQHF.